This T cell receptor beta chain was identified during a study of breast tumors, draining lymph nodes, adjacent tissues. General observations from the study: Compared with lymph nodes, tumors were less diverse; compared with nontumor tissue, more.

This clonotype was seen a single time. Its antigen is still unknown. Axillary draining lymph nodes of breast cancer patients supplied the node samples. Per the germline V gene, CDR1 is MNHEY and CDR2 is SVGAGI. CDR3 length equals 14 residues. The V gene lost 7 bases and the J gene lost 4 bases, with 11 bases spanning the gap. TCRdb reprocessed the multiplex PCR reads via MiXCR and lists one record per CDR3 protein. The data contain around 230,000 distinct CDR3 sequences, about 30% of them seen just once; the ten biggest clones take up 1.1% to 1.5%. The sequencing input was axillary lymph node tissue. The TCR was taken from a female donor with breast cancer. Some clones in this sample may be carry-over from other donors' samples. This chain uses TRBV6-5 with TRBJ2-6; possible D gene TRBD2, 6 bases. The CDR3 DNA sequence: TGTGCCAGCATCCAGCGGGCAGGGGCCAACGTCCTGACTTTC. Residues: CASIQRAGANVLTF.